Below are 18 T cell receptor beta chains sequenced from a single sample in a study of blood T cell repertoires in COVID-19. Repertoires were generated with immunoSEQ multiplex PCR, while TCRdb's copy carries only in-frame clones and drops some. The profile shows about 280,000 clones, around 82% of them singletons. The sequenced sample consisted of peripheral blood. The receptors derive from a woman aged 50 to 60 who had recovered from COVID-19.

The rearrangement uses TRBV2 and TRBJ2-3, with 7 bases matching TRBD1. The CDR3 contains 15 residues. The V gene's germline CDR1 is SNHLY and CDR2 FYNNEI. Trimming at V came to 4 bases and at J to 2 bases, leaving 6 bases not matched to a gene. This chain's CDR3 is CASSATGVYTDTQYF. CDR3 nucleotide sequence: TGTGCCAGCAGTGCTACAGGGGTCTACACAGATACGCAGTATTTT. Complete variable domain (other parts from reference TRBV2 and TRBJ2-3): EPEVTQTPSHQVTQMGQEVILRCVPISNHLYFYWYRQILGQKVEFLVSFYNNEISEKSEIFDDQFSVERPDGSNFTLKIRSTKLEDSAMYFCASSATGVYTDTQYFGPGTRLTVL.

J is TRBJ2-1 and V is TRBV5-4; 11 nucleotides align to TRBD2. Germline lookup yields CDR1 SGHNT and CDR2 YYREEE (reference sequence). This CDR3 has 15 residues. Losses at the gene ends were 0 bases for V and 8 bases for J; bases not matched to a gene: 4. The CDR3 loop is CASSLETSGTDEQFF. CDR3 sequence (DNA): TGTGCCAGCAGCTTGGAGACTAGCGGGACCGATGAGCAGTTCTTC.

The chain recombines TRBV5-1 with TRBJ2-2, with 10 bases fitting TRBD1. This CDR3 is 17 amino acids long. Looked up from germline, CDR1 is SGHRS and CDR2 is YFSETQ. V was pared by 4 bases and J by 0 bases, with 6 bases of the junction left unmatched. The CDR3 region has the DNA TGCGCCAGCAGCCTCAATGGACAGGGGGCGAACACCGGGGAGCTGTTTTTT. It is translated as CASSLNGQGANTGELFF.

This clone was recorded only once. This chain joins TRBV28 and TRBJ1-6; tentative D call: TRBD1 (6 bases). Looked up from germline, CDR1 is MDHEN and CDR2 is SYDVKM. Between the trimmed V and J ends, which lost 7 bases and 7 bases, there was a span of 17 bases. The CDR3 has 15 amino acids. In DNA, the CDR3 is TGTGCCAGCACTGAAAGGGGGAGGGAAAATTCACCCCTCCACTTT. It yields the protein CASTERGRENSPLHF.

The chain recombines TRBV9 with TRBJ1-6; 11 bases line up with TRBD1. CDR1 is SGDLS, CDR2 YYNGEE, per germline. This CDR3 comprises 15 residues. V lost 2 bases, J lost 9 bases, and 4 bases stayed unmatched. As DNA, the CDR3 is TGTGCCAGCAGCGTCGGGACAGGGGGTAGTTCACCCCTCCACTTT. Its protein product is CASSVGTGGSSPLHF.

V usage is TRBV28 and J usage is TRBJ1-5; D unclear. The ends were cut back, 3 bases at V and 2 bases at J, with 5 bases in the middle. This CDR3 spans 13 amino acids. Germline CDR1 and CDR2: MDHEN and SYDVKM. The CDR3 is CASSFEGNQPQHF. The CDR3 DNA follows: TGTGCCAGCAGTTTCGAGGGCAATCAGCCCCAGCATTTT.

This sequence joins TRBV28 and TRBJ2-7; perhaps TRBD1 as D (6 bases). This CDR3 spans 15 amino acids. Germline V lookup: CDR1 MDHEN, CDR2 SYDVKM. With 4 bases removed from V and 5 bases from J, the gap between germline ends came to 18 bases. The CDR3 loop is CASSSRNRVRDEQYF. The CDR3 nucleotides are TGTGCCAGCAGTTCGCGAAACAGGGTTCGGGACGAGCAGTACTTC.

This chain links TRBV27 with TRBJ1-5, with D uncertain. Trimming removed 3 bases at V and 6 bases at J, with 12 bases between. This CDR3 is 14 amino acids long. The germline V gene encodes CDR1 MNHEY and CDR2 SMNVEV (reference sequence). The CDR3 spells CASSLGPRGQPQHF. CDR3 nucleotides: TGTGCCAGCAGTTTGGGTCCTCGGGGTCAGCCCCAGCATTTT.

This clone has a count of ten or more. The chain uses TRBV4-2 and TRBJ2-1; 11 bases fit TRBD2. Trimming at V came to 0 bases and at J to 6 bases, leaving 1 base not matched to a gene. CDR1 and CDR2 from the germline V gene are LGHNA and YNFKEQ. CDR3 length equals 15 residues. As DNA, the CDR3 is TGTGCCAGCAGCCAAGATAGCGGGGGGGCCAATGAGCAGTTCTTC. This encodes CASSQDSGGANEQFF.

The chain couples TRBV28 to TRBJ2-5, with 12 bases lining up with TRBD2. Germline lookup yields CDR1 MDHEN and CDR2 SYDVKM. After removal of 7 bases from V and 2 bases from J, the junction contained 5 bases not matched to a gene. The CDR3 extends over 15 amino acids. The CDR3 coding sequence is TGTGCCAGCATCCCGGGACTAGCGGGTCAAGAGACCCAGTACTTC. It yields the protein CASIPGLAGQETQYF.

This chain links TRBV9 with TRBJ2-5; 10 bases map to TRBD1. In germline, CDR1 is SGDLS, CDR2 YYNGEE. The J segment lost 2 bases and the V segment lost 4 bases, leaving 5 bases of the junction unmatched. The CDR3 runs to 15 residues. In nucleotides, the CDR3 is TGTGCCAGCAGCCCGGGACAGGGGAATCAAGAGACCCAGTACTTC. This encodes CASSPGQGNQETQYF.

The CDR3 DNA reads TGTGCCTGGACAGGGGGATCCAAAAACATTCAGTACTTC. The encoded protein is CAWTGGSKNIQYF. The rearrangement joins TRBV30 to TRBJ2-4, with TRBD1 matching 7 bases. The CDR3 runs to 13 residues. From germline, CDR1 is GTSNPN and CDR2 SVGIG (reference sequence). With 4 bases clipped from V and 2 bases from J, the junction kept 2 bases outside the gene matches. Complete variable domain (other parts from reference TRBV30 and TRBJ2-4): SQTIHQWPATLVQPVGSPLSLECTVEGTSNPNLYWYRQAAGRGLQLLFYSVGIGQISSEVPQNLSASRPQDRQFILSSKKLLLSDSGFYLCAWTGGSKNIQYFGAGTRLSVL.

J is TRBJ2-5 and V is TRBV7-9, with 9 positions matching TRBD2. Per germline, CDR1 SEHNR and CDR2 FQNEAQ (reference sequence). The V and J ends lost 3 bases and 1 base, in that order; junction bases with no gene match: 3. There are 15 residues in the CDR3. The CDR3 sequence is CASSFSGGFQETQYF. CDR3 in DNA: TGTGCCAGCAGCTTTAGCGGGGGATTCCAAGAGACCCAGTACTTC.

The chain recombines TRBV5-1 with TRBJ2-5, with a possible D match to TRBD1 (5 bases). V was clipped by 0 bases and J by 4 bases, with 7 bases between them. Germline assignment: CDR1 SGHRS and CDR2 YFSETQ. The CDR3 spans 13 residues. The CDR3 protein is CASSLERGETQYF. The CDR3 DNA sequence: TGCGCCAGCAGCTTGGAAAGGGGAGAGACCCAGTACTTC.

Notes on this clone: This sample also contains other DNA sequences that code for the same CDR3. J is TRBJ1-2 and V is TRBV28; D perhaps matches TRBD1 (6 bases). Trimming cost V 6 bases and J 2 bases, with 10 bases left between them. The CDR3 has 13 residues. Per germline, CDR1 MDHEN and CDR2 SYDVKM. The CDR3 DNA sequence: TGTGCCAGCAGCGTAACAGGGAACTATGGCTACACCTTC. Translated: CASSVTGNYGYTF.

This clone appeared a few times. The V call is TRBV5-6, the J call TRBJ2-7; 12 bases align to TRBD2. This CDR3 comprises 16 residues. The germline gives CDR1 SGHDT, CDR2 YYEEEE. V shed 0 bases, J shed 7 bases, and the junction held 8 bases outside the gene matches. CDR3 coding DNA: TGTGCCAGCAGCTTGGGGACTAGCGGGATATCGGGGGAGCAGTACTTC. Its translation: CASSLGTSGISGEQYF.

The CDR3 bases are TGCAGCGTTGAAGTTTGGGTGGGAGGGGTGCAGTTCTTC. It yields the protein CSVEVWVGGVQFF. The V call is TRBV29-1, the J call TRBJ2-1, with TRBD2 identical over 7 bases. In germline, CDR1 is SQVTM, CDR2 ANQGSEA. The CDR3 length is 13 residues. With V trimmed by 1 base and J by 12 bases, 9 bases remained unmatched.

The V call is TRBV6-5, the J call TRBJ2-7, with 9 bases lining up with TRBD1. In germline, CDR1 is MNHEY, CDR2 SVGAGI. The CDR3 contains 15 residues. V shed 6 bases, J shed 4 bases, and the junction held 10 bases outside the gene matches. As DNA, the CDR3 is TGTGCCAGCAGACAGCTGGGACAGGGCGTATACGAGCAGTACTTC. As protein: CASRQLGQGVYEQYF.